These 8 T cell receptor beta chains were all obtained from the same sample, sequenced in a study of blood T cell repertoires in COVID-19. Data came from immunoSEQ multiplex PCR; TCRdb stores just in-frame clones and leaves some out. The data contain more than 400,000 clones, around 87% of them singletons. Sequenced material: PBMCs or T cells enriched from blood (not recorded which). The source of these receptors is a young woman who had recovered from COVID-19.

CDR3 in DNA: TGTGCCAGCAGCACCACGGGACAGTCAAACTATGGCTACACCTTC. It specifies CASSTTGQSNYGYTF. The rearrangement joins TRBV21-1 to TRBJ1-2; whether TRBD1, the table's D call, matches the DNA was not checked. TRBV21-1 counts as a pseudogene. The CDR3 length is 15 residues.

This clone was observed a single time. This CDR3 is also generated by other DNA sequences in the sample. V is TRBV7-9 and J is TRBJ1-1, with D maybe TRBD1 (5 bases). V lost 6 bases, J lost 0 bases, and 8 bases lay in between. Germline V gives CDR1 SEHNR, CDR2 FQNEAQ (reference sequence). This CDR3 comprises 13 residues. CDR3 DNA sequence: TGTGCCAGCAGTTTGACAGTGAACACTGAAGCTTTCTTT. It codes for CASSLTVNTEAFF.

This chain's CDR3 is CASSRDGSSYEQYF. The CDR3 bases are TGTGCCAGCAGCCGGGACGGGAGCTCCTACGAGCAGTACTTC. The chain couples TRBV13 to TRBJ2-7, with D perhaps matching TRBD2 (6 bases). V was trimmed by 5 bases and J by 0 bases, leaving 11 bases between them. Germline V gene sequence: CDR1 PRHDT, CDR2 FYEKMQ (reference sequence). This CDR3 has 14 residues.

The chain recombines TRBV2 with TRBJ2-3; 7 nucleotides line up with TRBD2. CDR3 length equals 14 residues. Germline lookup yields CDR1 SNHLY and CDR2 FYNNEI. V was pared by 6 bases and J by 8 bases, with 11 bases of the junction left unmatched. The CDR3 is CASSPAASGGTQYF. In DNA, the CDR3 is TGTGCCAGCAGCCCCGCGGCCTCGGGGGGTACGCAGTATTTT. Full variable domain (missing parts from reference TRBV2 and TRBJ2-3): EPEVTQTPSHQVTQMGQEVILRCVPISNHLYFYWYRQILGQKVEFLVSFYNNEISEKSEIFDDQFSVERPDGSNFTLKIRSTKLEDSAMYFCASSPAASGGTQYFGPGTRLTVL.

J is TRBJ1-1 and V is TRBV19; D is ambiguous. CDR3 size: 14 residues. CDR1 is LNHDA, CDR2 SQIVND, per germline (reference sequence). V lost 3 bases and J lost 6, with 14 bases in between. The CDR3 nucleotides are TGTGCCAGTAGTATCTCGGAGCAACTTGCTGAAGCTTTCTTT. Amino acids: CASSISEQLAEAFF.

V gene TRBV7-2 combines with J gene TRBJ1-3, with 7 bases lining up with TRBD1. The germline V gene encodes CDR1 SGHTA and CDR2 FQGNSA. This CDR3 contains 17 residues. Trimming at V came to 5 bases and at J to 4 bases, leaving 14 bases not matched to a gene. The CDR3 DNA sequence: TGTGCCAGCAGCCCTGACAGGGTGGGAGGAATAGGAAACACCATATATTTT. Protein sequence: CASSPDRVGGIGNTIYF.

The rearrangement links TRBV7-8 to TRBJ2-5; 7 positions match TRBD1. Germline V CDR1 and CDR2: SGHVS, FQNEAQ. The CDR3 sequence is 14 residues long. J was trimmed by 3 bases and V by 1 base; bases with no gene match: 2. The CDR3 region is CASSLEGTEETQYF. CDR3 DNA sequence: TGTGCCAGCAGCTTAGAAGGGACAGAAGAGACCCAGTACTTC.

The chain recombines TRBV15 with TRBJ2-5; 7 nucleotides agree with TRBD1. Germline V gene sequence: CDR1 LNHNV, CDR2 YYDKDF (reference sequence). After removal of 5 bases from V and 5 bases from J, the junction contained 14 bases not matched to a gene. The CDR3 runs to 16 residues. The CDR3 DNA is TGTGCCACCAGCGGCGATTCAGACAGGGCTGGGGAGACCCAGTACTTC. Its protein is CATSGDSDRAGETQYF.